These 22 T cell receptor beta chains originate from one sample sequenced in a study of blood T cell repertoires in COVID-19. Clones were sequenced by immunoSEQ multiplex PCR, and TCRdb holds only the in-frame ones, with some missing. The table records more than 300,000 clones, approximately 90% of them present only once. The specimen sequenced was peripheral blood. The receptors shown here come from a woman in her thirties with COVID-19, enrolled during active disease.

This chain links TRBV5-1 with TRBJ2-1; tentatively, D is TRBD1 (6 bases). V was trimmed by 2 bases and J by 8 bases, leaving 11 bases between them. Germline CDR1 and CDR2: SGHRS and YFSETQ. The CDR3 covers 13 residues. The CDR3 DNA reads TGCGCCAGCAGCTTAGGGGGTTACGATGAGCAGTTCTTC. Protein sequence: CASSLGGYDEQFF.

Note on this clone: In the same sample, other DNA sequences code for this CDR3. The rearrangement joins TRBV3-1 (or the pseudogene TRBV3-2) to TRBJ1-6, with TRBD1 identical over 11 bases. V shed 4 bases, J shed 8 bases, and the junction held 4 bases outside the gene matches. The CDR3 length is 15 residues. Germline V gene sequence: CDR1 LGHDT, CDR2 YNNKEL (reference sequence). CDR3 sequence: CASSPPGQGDSPLHF. The DNA for the CDR3 is TGTGCCAGCAGCCCCCCGGGACAGGGGGATTCACCCCTCCACTTT.

This chain links TRBV5-1 with TRBJ1-2; the D is unclear. V was shortened by 4 bases and J by 4 bases, with 11 bases between the two germline ends. CDR3 size: 13 residues. Germline lookup yields CDR1 SGHRS and CDR2 YFSETQ. CDR3 nucleotides: TGCGCCAGCAGCGGGGAGGCAGCCTATGGCTACACCTTC. It encodes CASSGEAAYGYTF.

The genes are TRBV3-1 (or the pseudogene TRBV3-2) and TRBJ2-7; TRBD1 aligns across 10 bases. Germline V gene data show CDR1 as LGHDT and CDR2 as YNNKEL (reference sequence). The CDR3 length is 14 residues. With V trimmed by 3 bases and J by 3 bases, 2 bases remained unmatched. The CDR3 DNA follows: TGTGCCAGCAGCCAGAGGACAGGGGGCTACGAGCAGTACTTC. Amino acids: CASSQRTGGYEQYF.

The chain combines TRBV5-6 with TRBJ1-2; D gene uncertain. The CDR3 loop spans 13 amino acids. Trimming shortened V by 0 bases and J by 8 bases, and 11 bases separated the two germline ends. Germline assignment: CDR1 SGHDT and CDR2 YYEEEE. The CDR3 loop is CASSLDLAGGYTF. The CDR3, as DNA: TGTGCCAGCAGCTTGGATCTGGCCGGGGGCTACACCTTC.

V is TRBV3-1 (or the pseudogene TRBV3-2) and J is TRBJ2-2; 11 bases fit TRBD2. The germline V gene has CDR1 LGHDT and CDR2 YNNKEL (reference sequence). V was pared by 1 base and J by 5 bases, with 6 bases of the junction left unmatched. This CDR3 has 17 residues. The CDR3 loop reads CASSQGSGGAYTGELFF. CDR3 bases: TGTGCCAGCAGCCAAGGTAGCGGGGGGGCCTATACCGGGGAGCTGTTTTTT.

This clone has only a few counts. This chain connects TRBV5-8 to TRBJ1-5; no reliable D call. Germline V CDR1 and CDR2: SGHTS, YDEGEE. There are 16 residues in the CDR3. The V gene lost 3 bases and the J gene lost 2 bases, with 15 bases spanning the gap. CDR3 sequence: CASSSGRGTGNQPQHF. Written as DNA, the CDR3 is TGTGCCAGCAGCTCCGGGCGGGGTACAGGCAATCAGCCCCAGCATTTT. The variable domain in full, completed from reference TRBV5-8 and TRBJ1-5, reads EAGVTQSPTHLIKTRGQQATLRCSPISGHTSVYWYQQALGLGLQFLLWYDEGEERNRGNFPPRFSGRQFPNYSSELNVNALELEDSALYLCASSSGRGTGNQPQHFGDGTRLSIL.

The CDR3 spells CAWSVRDRRNQPQHF. CDR3 coding DNA: TGTGCCTGGAGTGTAAGGGACAGGCGAAATCAGCCCCAGCATTTT. The chain employs TRBV30 and TRBJ1-5, with 8 nucleotides matching TRBD1. Per germline, CDR1 GTSNPN and CDR2 SVGIG (reference sequence). V shed 0 bases and J 4 bases; nucleotides not matched to a gene: 5. The CDR3 is made up of 15 amino acids.

V is TRBV5-4 and J is TRBJ2-5; D is unclear. CDR1 and CDR2 from the germline V gene are SGHNT and YYREEE (reference sequence). Trimming cost V 4 bases and J 3 bases, with 7 bases left between them. The CDR3 has 12 amino acids. The CDR3 here is CASSLLEETQYF. The CDR3 DNA sequence: TGTGCCAGCAGCCTTCTTGAAGAGACCCAGTACTTC.

The chain links TRBV24-1 to TRBJ1-4; D gene uncertain. This CDR3 comprises 16 residues. Between the trimmed V and J ends, which lost 1 base and 7 bases, there was a span of 15 bases. Germline-derived CDR1 and CDR2 are KGHDR and SFDVKD. The CDR3 coding sequence is TGTGCCACCAGTGATTTCGGGGAAAGGGAGGGTGAAAAACTGTTTTTT. Translated, it gives CATSDFGEREGEKLFF.

The chain links TRBV27 to TRBJ1-6; the match to TRBD1 covers 9 bases. Looked up from germline, CDR1 is MNHEY and CDR2 is SMNVEV (reference sequence). The CDR3 runs 16 residues. J lost 6 bases, V lost 6 bases, and 9 bases had no gene match. The CDR3 sequence is CASRPLTGGINSPLHF. The DNA for the CDR3 is TGTGCCAGCAGACCTCTTACAGGGGGCATTAATTCACCCCTCCACTTT.

The sample holds a few counts of this clone. The chain combines TRBV6-5 with TRBJ2-4, with 7 positions matching TRBD1. The ends lost 2 bases at V and 9 bases at J; junction bases unmatched: 7. This CDR3 is built from 14 residues. The V gene's germline CDR1 is MNHEY and CDR2 SVGAGI. The CDR3 coding sequence is TGTGCCAGCAGTTACGGGGCAGGGGGAAGCATTCAGTACTTC. Its translation is CASSYGAGGSIQYF.

The gene calls are TRBV7-2 and TRBJ1-4, with unresolved D. Trimming took 1 base from V and 7 from J, leaving 7 bases between them. Germline assignment: CDR1 SGHTA and CDR2 FQGNSA. The CDR3 totals 13 residues. In DNA form, the CDR3 reads TGTGCCAGCAGCTTAGGAACCGGTGAAAAACTGTTTTTT. Protein product: CASSLGTGEKLFF.

The chain carries TRBV9 and TRBJ2-2; no clear D gene. Trimming took 4 bases from V and 5 from J, leaving 12 bases between them. This CDR3 has 14 residues. Germline V lookup: CDR1 SGDLS, CDR2 YYNGEE. DNA of the CDR3: TGTGCCAGCAGCTCCGGGTCGGAGACCGGGGAGCTGTTTTTT. This translates into CASSSGSETGELFF.

The chain employs TRBV6-5 and TRBJ2-7; tentatively, D is TRBD1 (6 bases). The CDR3 spans 13 residues. V gave up 6 bases and J gave up 2 bases, with 11 bases separating them. Germline V gene sequence: CDR1 MNHEY, CDR2 SVGAGI. The CDR3 bases are TGTGCCAGCAGGCCTGGACAGACCTACGAGCAGTACTTC. It encodes CASRPGQTYEQYF.

The J gene is TRBJ2-1, the V gene TRBV9; 14 nucleotides align to TRBD2. Germline V gives CDR1 SGDLS, CDR2 YYNGEE. V dropped 1 base and J dropped 7; count of bases not matched to a gene: 7. This CDR3 comprises 17 residues. The CDR3 loop reads CASSVNLRTSGGNEQFF. In DNA form, the CDR3 reads TGTGCCAGCAGCGTAAACCTTCGGACTAGCGGGGGGAATGAGCAGTTCTTC.

This chain links TRBV5-1 with TRBJ1-5, with 7 bases identical to TRBD1. The CDR3 has 15 amino acids. Germline V lookup: CDR1 SGHRS, CDR2 YFSETQ. Losses at the gene ends were 0 bases for V and 4 bases for J; bases not matched to a gene: 4. The CDR3 is CASSLGGTENQPQHF. In nucleotides, the CDR3 is TGCGCCAGCAGCTTGGGCGGGACAGAGAATCAGCCCCAGCATTTT.

The gene calls are TRBV5-6 and TRBJ1-2; D unresolved. The germline V gene has CDR1 SGHDT and CDR2 YYEEEE. This CDR3 has 13 amino acids. The ends were cut back, 1 base at V and 4 bases at J, with 8 bases in the middle. In nucleotides, the CDR3 is TGTGCCAGCAGCTTGACAGATCCCTATGGCTACACCTTC. Its protein is CASSLTDPYGYTF. The full variable domain, rest sourced from reference TRBV5-6 and TRBJ1-2, is DAGVTQSPTHLIKTRGQQVTLRCSPKSGHDTVSWYQQALGQGPQFIFQYYEEEERQRGNFPDRFSGHQFPNYSSELNVNALLLGDSALYLCASSLTDPYGYTFGSGTRLTVV.

The chain recombines TRBV30 with TRBJ1-6; D is possibly TRBD1 (6 bases). Trimming stripped 0 bases from V and 0 bases from J, with 18 bases between. The germline V gene encodes CDR1 GTSNPN and CDR2 SVGIG (reference sequence). This CDR3 contains 19 residues. The CDR3 DNA sequence: TGTGCCTGGAGTGTAATAGCCCTCAGGGGAAGCTCCTATAATTCACCCCTCCACTTT. It codes for CAWSVIALRGSSYNSPLHF.

The J gene is TRBJ1-1, the V gene TRBV11-2; D is possibly TRBD1 (5 bases). The CDR3 is 15 amino acids. Trimming took off 1 base at V and 4 bases at J, with 13 bases between the two ends. The germline gives CDR1 SGHAT, CDR2 FQNNGV. CDR3 in DNA: TGTGCCAGCAGCTTAGGTTGGGGCAGTATCACTGAAGCTTTCTTT. Translated: CASSLGWGSITEAFF.

This chain links TRBV7-2 with TRBJ2-3; D is possibly TRBD2 (6 bases). The germline V gene has CDR1 SGHTA and CDR2 FQGNSA. V lost 5 bases, J lost 2 bases, and 17 bases lay in between. The CDR3 sequence is 16 residues long. The CDR3 DNA reads as TGTGCCAGCAGCCCCCCGGGTAGCGGCTACACAGATACGCAGTATTTT. This translates into CASSPPGSGYTDTQYF.

V gene TRBV11-3 combines with J gene TRBJ1-1, with D tentatively TRBD1 (6 bases). Germline V gives CDR1 SGHNT, CDR2 YENEEA. V dropped 6 bases and J dropped 4 bases, with 12 bases sitting between them. The CDR3 consists of 13 residues. The CDR3 reads CASRPQGSTEAFF. CDR3 sequence (DNA): TGTGCCAGCAGGCCACAGGGAAGCACTGAAGCTTTCTTT.